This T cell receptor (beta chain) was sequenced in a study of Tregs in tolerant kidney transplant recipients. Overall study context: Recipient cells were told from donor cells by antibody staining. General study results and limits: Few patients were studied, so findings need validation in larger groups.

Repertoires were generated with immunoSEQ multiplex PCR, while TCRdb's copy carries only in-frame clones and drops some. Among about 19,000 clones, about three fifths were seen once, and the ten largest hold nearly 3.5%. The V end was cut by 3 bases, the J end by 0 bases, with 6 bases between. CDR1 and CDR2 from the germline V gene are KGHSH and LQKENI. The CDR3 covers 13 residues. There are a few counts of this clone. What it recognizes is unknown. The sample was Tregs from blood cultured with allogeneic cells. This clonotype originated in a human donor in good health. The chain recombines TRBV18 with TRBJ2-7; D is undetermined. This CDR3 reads CASSPGSSYEQYF. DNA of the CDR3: TGTGCCAGCTCACCGGGAAGCTCCTACGAGCAGTACTTC.